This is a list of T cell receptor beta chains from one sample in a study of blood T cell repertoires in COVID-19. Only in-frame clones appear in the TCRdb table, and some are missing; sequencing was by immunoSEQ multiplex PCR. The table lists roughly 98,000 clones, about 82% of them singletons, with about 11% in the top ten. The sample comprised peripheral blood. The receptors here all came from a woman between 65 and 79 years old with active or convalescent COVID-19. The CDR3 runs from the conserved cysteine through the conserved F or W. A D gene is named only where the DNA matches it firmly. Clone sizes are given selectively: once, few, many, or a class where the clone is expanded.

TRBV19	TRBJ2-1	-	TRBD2	TGTGCCAGTACCAACCGTCCACCGGGGGGGACAAGCTCCTACAATGAGCAGTTCTTC	CASTNRPPGGTSSYNEQFF
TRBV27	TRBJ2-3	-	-	TGTGCCAGCAGGCTCCAGGGCACAGATACGCAGTATTTT	CASRLQGTDTQYF
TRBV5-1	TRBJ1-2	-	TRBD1	TGCGCCAGCAGCATAGCTCCGGGACAGAACTATGGCTACACCTTC	CASSIAPGQNYGYTF
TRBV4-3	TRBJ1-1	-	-	TGCGCCAGCAGCCAAGGTTTGGGCAACACTGAAGCTTTCTTT	CASSQGLGNTEAFF
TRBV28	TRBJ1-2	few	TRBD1	TGTGCCAGCAGTTTAGGACAGGGAACCTATGGCTACACCTTC	CASSLGQGTYGYTF
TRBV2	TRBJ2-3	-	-	TGTGCCAGCAGCCCCGACTCTTTTAAGCAGTATTTT	CASSPDSFKQYF
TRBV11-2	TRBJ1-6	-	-	TGTGCCAGCAGCTTAGATACCGGGTCACCCCTCCACTTT	CASSLDTGSPLHF
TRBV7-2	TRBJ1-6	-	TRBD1	TGTGCCAGCAGCGTGGACAGGGGGGGTAGATCACCCCTCCACTTT	CASSVDRGGRSPLHF
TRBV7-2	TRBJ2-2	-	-	TGTGCCAGCAGCCATGAGCGGGTGAACACCGGGGAGCTGTTTTTT	CASSHERVNTGELFF
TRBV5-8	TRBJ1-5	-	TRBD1	TGTGCCAGCAGCCTTTCGGGACAGGGGAGTCAGCCCCAGCATTTT	CASSLSGQGSQPQHF
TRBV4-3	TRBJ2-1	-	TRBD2	TGCGCCAGCAGCCAGGGGGCCAGCGGGGGGATCTACAATGAGCAGTTCTTC	CASSQGASGGIYNEQFF
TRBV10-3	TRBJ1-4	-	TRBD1	TGTGCCATCAGTCGACAGGGTGGTGGAGAAAAACTGTTTTTT	CAISRQGGGEKLFF
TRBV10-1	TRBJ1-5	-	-	TGCGCCAGCAGTGAGCGGCAGGAAAAGAAACCTAGCAATCAGCCCCAGCATTTT	CASSERQEKKPSNQPQHF
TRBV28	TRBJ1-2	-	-	TGTGCCAGCAGTTTAGGGTCAGGGTCCCGTATAGGTGGCTACACCTTC	CASSLGSGSRIGGYTF
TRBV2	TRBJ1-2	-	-	TGTGCCAGCTCACAGACCGTTACTGACTATGGCTACACCTTC	CASSQTVTDYGYTF
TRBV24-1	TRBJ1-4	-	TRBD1	TGTGCCACCAGTGACCGCGACAGGGCTGCGGGCGAAAAACTGTTTTTT	CATSDRDRAAGEKLFF
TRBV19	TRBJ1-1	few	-	TGTGCCAGTAGTATGAGGTTCTACGCTGAAGCTTTCTTT	CASSMRFYAEAFF
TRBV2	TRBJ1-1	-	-	TGTGCCAGCCGGGGGGCCGAGAACACTGAAGCTTTCTTT	CASRGAENTEAFF
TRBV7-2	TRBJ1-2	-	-	TGTGCCAGCAGCTTAGACGGGAAATATGGCTACACCTTC	CASSLDGKYGYTF
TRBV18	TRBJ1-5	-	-	TGTGCCAGCTCCCCCATGTCGGGTCAGCCCCAGCATTTT	CASSPMSGQPQHF
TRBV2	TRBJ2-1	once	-	TGTGCCAGCAGTGAAGCTATGGGCTATGAGCAGTTCTTC	CASSEAMGYEQFF
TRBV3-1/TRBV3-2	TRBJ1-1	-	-	TGTGCCAGCAGCCCGAGGGGAGGGGGTACGGCTTTCTTT	CASSPRGGGTAFF
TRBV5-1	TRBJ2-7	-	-	TGCGCCAGCAGCTTGATCCCGGACACCTACGAGCAGTACTTC	CASSLIPDTYEQYF
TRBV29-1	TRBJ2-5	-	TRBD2	TGCAGCTGCCTCAAACCCGGGACTACCCAAGAGACCCAGTACTTC	CSCLKPGTTQETQYF
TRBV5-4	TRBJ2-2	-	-	TGTGCCAGCAGCTTGGGAGGGGGAAACACCGGGGAGCTGTTTTTT	CASSLGGGNTGELFF
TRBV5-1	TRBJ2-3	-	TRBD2	TGCGCCAGCAGCGAGACTAGCGGGAGTAGCACAGATACGCAGTATTTT	CASSETSGSSTDTQYF
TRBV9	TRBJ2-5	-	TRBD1	TGTGCCAGCGCCCCGGGACAGGGGACTGAGACCCAGTACTTC	CASAPGQGTETQYF
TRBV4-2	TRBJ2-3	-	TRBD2	TGTGCCAGCAGCCCTGGACTAGCGGGGGGGCCTTACGCAGATACGCAGTATTTT	CASSPGLAGGPYADTQYF
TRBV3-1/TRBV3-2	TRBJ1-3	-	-	TGTGCCAGCAGCCATTTTCCCGACAGTGCCTTAGGAAACACCATATATTTT	CASSHFPDSALGNTIYF
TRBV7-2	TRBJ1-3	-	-	TGTGCCAGCAGCTTATATCCGGGCTCTGGAAACACCATATATTTT	CASSLYPGSGNTIYF
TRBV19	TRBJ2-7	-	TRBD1	TGTGCCAGTAGTATTAGGGGGCCCTACGAGCAGTACTTC	CASSIRGPYEQYF
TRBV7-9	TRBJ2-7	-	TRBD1	TGTGCCAGCAGCTTAGTAATTAACCGACAGGGAAATTACCAGCAGTACTTC	CASSLVINRQGNYQQYF
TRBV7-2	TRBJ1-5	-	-	TGTGCCAGCAGCAACTCCGCAGGGAGCAATCAGCCCCAGCATTTT	CASSNSAGSNQPQHF
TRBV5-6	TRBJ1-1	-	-	TGTGCCAGCAGCTTGTGGGGCGGAGGGCCACGGAGGGCTGAAGCTTTCTTT	CASSLWGGGPRRAEAFF
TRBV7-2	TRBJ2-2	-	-	TGTGCCAGCAGCCCCGTCTGGGCACCGAACACCGGGGAGCTGTTTTTT	CASSPVWAPNTGELFF
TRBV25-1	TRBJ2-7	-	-	TGTGCCAGCAGTGAGTCCCTCAGCTCCTACGAGCAGTACTTC	CASSESLSSYEQYF
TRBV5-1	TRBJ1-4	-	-	TGCGCCAGCACCGCCAGGTTCCCCCCGCGTAATGAAAAACTGTTTTTT	CASTARFPPRNEKLFF
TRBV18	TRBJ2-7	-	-	TGTGCCAGCTCACCACCAGGGGCCGTGGGCTCCTACGAGCAGTACTTC	CASSPPGAVGSYEQYF
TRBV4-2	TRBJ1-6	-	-	TGTGCCAGCAGCCCTGGGAGGGTTTCCCTGGTGGAACCCCTCCACTTT	CASSPGRVSLVEPLHF
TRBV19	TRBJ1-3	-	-	TGTGCCAGTGTGCGGGCGTCTGGAAACACCATATATTTT	CASVRASGNTIYF
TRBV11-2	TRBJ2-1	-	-	TGTGCCAGCAGCCCAACGCCCGGGACAAGTTACAATGAGGCGCAGTTCTTC	CASSPTPGTSYNEAQFF
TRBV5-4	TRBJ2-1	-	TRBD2	TGTGCCGGCGGCTGGCGGGGGGACTACAATGAGCAGTTCTTC	CAGGWRGDYNEQFF